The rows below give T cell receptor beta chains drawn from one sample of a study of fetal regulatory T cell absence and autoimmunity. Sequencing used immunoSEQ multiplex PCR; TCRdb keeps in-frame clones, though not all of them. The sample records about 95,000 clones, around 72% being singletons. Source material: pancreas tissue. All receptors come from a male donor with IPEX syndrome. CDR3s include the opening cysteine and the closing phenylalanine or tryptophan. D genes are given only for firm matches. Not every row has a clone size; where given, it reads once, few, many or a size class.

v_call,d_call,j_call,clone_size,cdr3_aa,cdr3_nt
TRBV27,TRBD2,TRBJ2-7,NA,CASTGTKMYEQYF,TGTGCCAGCACTGGGACTAAGATGTACGAGCAGTACTTC
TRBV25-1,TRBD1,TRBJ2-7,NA,CASTTTGGNYEQYF,TGTGCCAGCACCACGACAGGGGGCAACTACGAGCAGTACTTC
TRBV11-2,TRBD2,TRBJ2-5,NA,CASSLWTSGGSAETQYF,TGTGCCAGCAGCTTGTGGACTAGCGGGGGGAGTGCGGAGACCCAGTACTTC
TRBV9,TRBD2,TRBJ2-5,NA,CASSTRLAGPPSETQYF,TGTGCCAGCAGCACCCGACTAGCGGGACCACCCTCCGAGACCCAGTACTTC
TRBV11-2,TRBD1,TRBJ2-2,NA,CASSLDILTGDTGELFF,TGTGCCAGCAGCTTAGATATTTTGACAGGGGACACCGGGGAGCTGTTTTTT
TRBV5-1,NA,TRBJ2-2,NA,CASSLGLPTSIVTGELFF,TGCGCCAGCAGCCTTGGACTACCAACTAGCATAGTCACCGGGGAGCTGTTTTTT
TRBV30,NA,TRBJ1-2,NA,CACHPPSNYGYTF,TGTGCCTGCCACCCTCCATCTAACTATGGCTACACCTTC
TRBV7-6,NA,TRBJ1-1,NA,CASSSSRGPMNTEAFF,TGTGCCAGCAGCTCCTCCAGGGGTCCTATGAACACTGAAGCTTTCTTT
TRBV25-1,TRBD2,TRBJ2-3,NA,CASSDSGRADTQYF,TGTGCCAGCAGTGATAGCGGGAGGGCAGATACGCAGTATTTT
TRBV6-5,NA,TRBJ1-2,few,CASSPPRGYYGYTF,TGTGCCAGCAGCCCCCCGAGGGGCTACTATGGCTACACCTTC
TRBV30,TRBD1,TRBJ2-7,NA,CAWSVGTASYEQYF,TGTGCCTGGAGTGTGGGGACAGCGTCCTACGAGCAGTACTTC
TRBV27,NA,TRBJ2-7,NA,CASSLSRGLEQYF,TGTGCCAGCAGTTTATCAAGAGGGCTCGAGCAGTACTTC
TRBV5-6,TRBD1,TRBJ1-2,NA,CASSLDRWTGDFGYTF,TGTGCCAGCAGCTTGGATCGGTGGACAGGGGACTTTGGCTACACCTTC